Listed here are 30 T cell receptor beta chains from one sample, sequenced in a study of long-term antiretroviral therapy in people with HIV. The assay used was immunoSEQ (version v3.0), run at survey level. The data were produced by immunoSEQ multiplex PCR, yet TCRdb's version contains in-frame clones alone and is incomplete. The data contain roughly 30,000 clones, around 85% of them singletons. The starting material was unsorted PBMCs, obtained 0.8 years before starting antiretroviral therapy. Receptors were obtained from a man aged 18 to 30 with HIV.

The V gene is TRBV19, the J gene TRBJ1-1, with D perhaps TRBD1 (5 bases). This CDR3 comprises 18 residues. Germline V CDR1 and CDR2: LNHDA, SQIVND (reference sequence). The V end lost 6 bases, the J end lost 1 base, and 24 bases lay between the germline ends. CDR3 amino acids: CASSRQRGRASTNTEAFF. The CDR3 bases are TGTGCCAGTAGCCGACAAAGGGGCCGAGCCAGTACGAACACTGAAGCTTTCTTT.

This chain connects TRBV12-5 to TRBJ1-1; D not resolved. Germline V lookup: CDR1 LGHNT, CDR2 FRNRAP. V lost 0 bases and J 7 bases, leaving 12 bases between the germline ends. This CDR3 region has 14 residues. DNA of the CDR3: TGTGCTAGTGGTTTGGTACCCTACGGGGTTGAAGCTTTCTTT. Translating gives CASGLVPYGVEAFF.

CDR3 sequence (DNA): TGTGCCAGTAGTGTCACAGGGTATGGCTACACCTTC. It specifies CASSVTGYGYTF. V and J are TRBV19 and TRBJ1-2, with a tentative D call TRBD1 (6 bases). There are 12 residues in the CDR3. V lost 5 bases, J lost 5 bases, and 9 bases lay in between. Germline V gene data show CDR1 as LNHDA and CDR2 as SQIVND (reference sequence).

The chain has TRBV29-1 and TRBJ2-3, with a weak D call TRBD2 (7 bases). The CDR3 runs 13 residues. Trimming shortened V by 5 bases and J by 4 bases, and 13 bases separated the two germline ends. Germline V lookup: CDR1 SQVTM, CDR2 ANQGSEA. In nucleotides, the CDR3 is TGCAGCGTTTGGGGGGGGCGGGCAGATACGCAGTATTTT. It codes for CSVWGGRADTQYF.

The J gene is TRBJ1-2, the V gene TRBV6-5; 7 bases align to TRBD1. The CDR3 runs 13 residues. V shed 6 bases, J shed 7 bases, and the junction held 8 bases outside the gene matches. The germline CDR1 and CDR2 sequences are MNHEY and SVGAGI. CDR3 bases: TGTGCCAGCAGGACGGGACAGCGATTTGGCTACACCTTC. Amino acid sequence: CASRTGQRFGYTF.

This chain links TRBV28 with TRBJ1-2; D gene unclear. Trimming took off 6 bases at V and 4 bases at J, with 9 bases between the two ends. The CDR3 covers 12 residues. Germline CDR1 is MDHEN and CDR2 is SYDVKM. This CDR3 reads CASSRDIYGYTF. The CDR3 bases are TGTGCCAGCAGCCGAGACATCTATGGCTACACCTTC.

The chain links TRBV6-6 to TRBJ2-3; D unclear. V lost 6 bases to trimming and J lost 2 bases, with 9 bases between them. The CDR3 contains 13 residues. Germline CDR1 and CDR2: MNHNY and SVGAGI (reference sequence). CDR3 loop: CASSPRLTDTQYF. Written as DNA, the CDR3 is TGTGCCAGCAGCCCCCGGCTCACAGATACGCAGTATTTT.

V usage is TRBV4-2 and J usage is TRBJ2-2; 7 bases match TRBD2. V gave up 4 bases and J gave up 0 bases; unmatched junction bases: 5. The germline V gene has CDR1 LGHNA and CDR2 YNFKEQ. The CDR3 is 16 residues long. For the CDR3, the DNA is TGTGCCAGCAGCCTTGGGGAGGGGACGAACACCGGGGAGCTGTTTTTT. Encoded protein: CASSLGEGTNTGELFF.

V gene TRBV7-2 combines with J gene TRBJ2-5; TRBD2 aligns across 14 bases. Germline trimming cut 5 bases from V and 5 bases from J; bases unmatched to any gene: 4. The CDR3 totals 15 residues. The germline V gene has CDR1 SGHTA and CDR2 FQGNSA. As DNA, the CDR3 is TGTGCCAGCAGCCACGGGACTAGCGGGAGTGAGACCCAGTACTTC. Translating it yields CASSHGTSGSETQYF.

The V call is TRBV4-1, the J call TRBJ1-1, with 9 bases aligning to TRBD1. J lost 11 bases, V lost 6 bases, and 16 bases had no gene match. This CDR3 spans 15 amino acids. Germline CDR1 is MGHRA and CDR2 is YSYEKL. CDR3 sequence reads: CASSLHPGQGREAFF. In DNA, the CDR3 is TGCGCCAGCAGTCTACACCCGGGACAGGGTCGCGAGGCTTTCTTT.

In this sample, this clone turned up once. The chain is built from TRBV6-5 and TRBJ1-1; the D gene is possibly TRBD1 (5 bases). Trimming removed 6 bases from V and 1 base from J, with 15 bases in between. The CDR3 has 15 amino acids. CDR1 and CDR2 from the germline V gene are MNHEY and SVGAGI. CDR3 loop: CASRGWRQTNTEAFF. The DNA for the CDR3 is TGTGCCAGCAGAGGATGGAGACAGACGAACACTGAAGCTTTCTTT.

This clone was recorded a few times. The chain is built from TRBV4-1 and TRBJ1-1, with 7 bases aligning to TRBD1. The CDR3 runs 12 residues. V lost 4 bases, J lost 8 bases, and 4 bases stayed unmatched. Germline CDR1 MGHRA, CDR2 YSYEKL. The CDR3 here is CASSLRTGEAFF. Written as DNA, the CDR3 is TGCGCCAGCAGCCTCAGGACAGGAGAAGCTTTCTTT.

The chain joins TRBV2 to TRBJ1-1, with unresolved D. This CDR3 contains 14 residues. Trimming left V 5 bases short and J 5 bases short, with 15 bases between. Per the germline V gene, CDR1 is SNHLY and CDR2 is FYNNEI. CDR3: CASSYGRTRTEAFF. The CDR3 DNA is TGTGCCAGCAGTTATGGACGGACCAGGACTGAAGCTTTCTTT.

J is TRBJ2-3 and V is TRBV30; D is unclear. Germline V gives CDR1 GTSNPN, CDR2 SVGIG (reference sequence). Trimming took 4 bases from V and 6 from J, leaving 11 bases between them. This CDR3 is 12 amino acids long. CDR3 in DNA: TGTGCCTGGACCCAGTTTTCGGATACGCAGTATTTT. Residues: CAWTQFSDTQYF.

This clone is termed large. The chain uses TRBV2 and TRBJ2-7; 8 bases agree with TRBD1. J was trimmed by 6 bases and V by 7 bases; bases with no gene match: 11. CDR3 length: 14 residues. CDR1 SNHLY and CDR2 FYNNEI come from the germline V gene. CDR3 sequence: CASNTPGQELEQYF. In nucleotides, the CDR3 is TGTGCCAGCAACACGCCGGGACAGGAACTCGAGCAGTACTTC. The entire variable domain, with the rest obtained from reference TRBV2 and TRBJ2-7, is as follows: EPEVTQTPSHQVTQMGQEVILRCVPISNHLYFYWYRQILGQKVEFLVSFYNNEISEKSEIFDDQFSVERPDGSNFTLKIRSTKLEDSAMYFCASNTPGQELEQYFGPGTRLTVT.

Only a few counts were recorded for this clone. This rearrangement joins TRBV4-1 to TRBJ1-2; D call uncertain. The CDR3 has 16 residues. The ends were cut back, 4 bases at V and 7 bases at J, with 22 bases in the middle. Germline V gene sequence: CDR1 MGHRA, CDR2 YSYEKL. The CDR3 region has the DNA TGCGCCAGCAGCCGGACCCCTCGGGAGCCTACCCCTGGCTACACCTTC. This translates into CASSRTPREPTPGYTF.

The sample holds one count of this clone. The CDR3 DNA reads as TGTGCCACCGGCCCTTCCCGCACAGATACGCAGTATTTT. Its translation: CATGPSRTDTQYF. This chain connects TRBV10-3 to TRBJ2-3; D is unresolved. CDR1 is ENHRY, CDR2 SYGVKD, per germline. Trimming shortened V by 10 bases and J by 1 base, and 12 bases separated the two germline ends. The CDR3 totals 13 residues.

The chain is built from TRBV11-2 and TRBJ2-2; D gene uncertain. The CDR3 runs 14 residues. Germline values: CDR1 SGHAT, CDR2 FQNNGV. Between the trimmed V and J ends, which lost 5 bases and 4 bases, there was a span of 11 bases. CDR3 loop: CASSPPVGTGELFF. CDR3 DNA: TGTGCCAGCAGCCCCCCGGTCGGCACCGGGGAGCTGTTTTTT.

The J gene is TRBJ1-1, the V gene TRBV12-5, with a weak D call TRBD1 (5 bases). Germline loops: CDR1 LGHNT, CDR2 FRNRAP. The CDR3 extends over 18 amino acids. The ends were cut back, 7 bases at V and 0 bases at J, with 24 bases in the middle. DNA of the CDR3: TGTGCTAGTGATATTACCGAAGACCCGGGGCGAATGAACACTGAAGCTTTCTTT. Protein product: CASDITEDPGRMNTEAFF. Complete variable domain (other parts from reference TRBV12-5 and TRBJ1-1): DARVTQTPRHKVTEMGQEVTMRCQPILGHNTVFWYRQTMMQGLELLAYFRNRAPLDDSGMPKDRFSAEMPDATLATLKIQPSEPRDSAVYFCASDITEDPGRMNTEAFFGQGTRLTVV.

The rearrangement links TRBV7-9 to TRBJ2-5, with D perhaps TRBD1 (6 bases). CDR1 and CDR2 (germline): SEHNR, FQNEAQ (reference sequence). Trimming took 1 base from V and 8 from J, leaving 11 bases between them. This CDR3 region has 13 residues. The CDR3 nucleotides read TGTGCCAGCAGCTTAGGGAACAGGGACACCCAGTACTTC. Translated: CASSLGNRDTQYF.

The J gene is TRBJ1-5, the V gene TRBV15, with TRBD1 as a possible D gene (5 bases). This CDR3 has 15 amino acids. Germline values: CDR1 LNHNV, CDR2 YYDKDF (reference sequence). The V end was cut by 0 bases, the J end by 5 bases, with 11 bases between. CDR3 sequence: CATSRDLGGDQPQHF. CDR3 nucleotide sequence: TGTGCCACCAGCAGAGATTTGGGGGGTGATCAGCCCCAGCATTTT. Full variable domain (remainder filled in from reference TRBV15 and TRBJ1-5): DAMVIQNPRYQVTQFGKPVTLSCSQTLNHNVMYWYQQKSSQAPKLLFHYYDKDFNNEADTPDNFQSRRPNTSFCFLDIRSPGLGDTAMYLCATSRDLGGDQPQHFGDGTRLSIL.

The chain links TRBV7-2 to TRBJ1-2, with D hard to call. Germline CDR1 reads SGHTA; CDR2 reads FQGNSA. CDR3 length equals 13 residues. V gave up 1 base and J gave up 7 bases, with 10 bases separating them. The CDR3 is CASSLELVAGYTF. The CDR3 DNA reads TGTGCCAGCAGCTTAGAGTTGGTTGCTGGCTACACCTTC.

This sequence joins TRBV4-3 and TRBJ1-2; D remains unclear. This CDR3 contains 14 residues. Trimming pared 0 bases from V and 6 bases from J, leaving 11 bases between. Germline V gene lookup returns CDR1 LGHNA and CDR2 YSLEER. CDR3 amino acids: CASSQDWGTDGYTF. The CDR3 DNA reads TGCGCCAGCAGCCAAGATTGGGGAACGGATGGCTACACCTTC.

The rearrangement joins TRBV27 to TRBJ2-3; the D is unclear. Trimming stripped 5 bases from V and 0 bases from J, with 12 bases between. The CDR3 is 15 residues long. Germline V gene lookup returns CDR1 MNHEY and CDR2 SMNVEV (reference sequence). CDR3 nucleotide sequence: TGTGCCAGCAGTCGTGAACTCGACAGCACAGATACGCAGTATTTT. It specifies CASSRELDSTDTQYF.

The genes are TRBV7-2 and TRBJ1-2; D is possibly TRBD1 (5 bases). The CDR3 extends over 15 amino acids. Trimming removed 5 bases from V and 0 bases from J, with 13 bases in between. Per the germline V gene, CDR1 is SGHTA and CDR2 is FQGNSA. In DNA, the CDR3 is TGTGCCAGCAGCCTCGACGGGGGGACTAACTATGGCTACACCTTC. It is translated as CASSLDGGTNYGYTF.

This sequence joins TRBV6-1 and TRBJ2-3; D is possibly TRBD1 or TRBD2 (6 bases each). V was pared by 6 bases and J by 1 base, with 14 bases between. The CDR3 covers 15 residues. Germline CDR1 is MNHNS and CDR2 is SASEGT. In nucleotides, the CDR3 is TGTGCCAGCAGACCTTTACGGGGGCGCACAGATACGCAGTATTTT. Protein: CASRPLRGRTDTQYF.

The chain recombines TRBV5-1 with TRBJ2-7; D gene ambiguous. Between the trimmed V and J ends, which lost 0 bases and 4 bases, there was a span of 14 bases. CDR3 length: 15 residues. From germline, CDR1 is SGHRS and CDR2 YFSETQ. This chain's CDR3 is CASSLGGAFSYEQYF. CDR3 in DNA: TGCGCCAGCAGCTTGGGCGGAGCGTTCAGTTACGAGCAGTACTTC.

The genes are TRBV9 and TRBJ2-7; D remains unclear. This CDR3 is built from 13 residues. The germline V gene has CDR1 SGDLS and CDR2 YYNGEE. V lost 4 bases and J 6 bases, leaving 14 bases between the germline ends. The chain's CDR3 is CASSLSTKVEQYF. For the CDR3, the DNA is TGTGCCAGCAGCCTTTCGACCAAAGTCGAGCAGTACTTC.

The chain carries TRBV5-1 and TRBJ2-2; D perhaps matches TRBD2 (6 bases). Germline loops: CDR1 SGHRS, CDR2 YFSETQ. The V end lost 5 bases, the J end lost 4 bases, and 12 bases lay between the germline ends. The CDR3 covers 14 residues. This CDR3 reads CASRRDSSTGELFF. Written as DNA, the CDR3 is TGCGCCAGCAGACGGGACTCCTCCACCGGGGAGCTGTTTTTT. The full variable domain, its missing parts supplied by reference TRBV5-1 and TRBJ2-2, is KAGVTQTPRYLIKTRGQQVTLSCSPISGHRSVSWYQQTPGQGLQFLFEYFSETQRNKGNFPGRFSGRQFSNSRSEMNVSTLELGDSALYLCASRRDSSTGELFFGEGSRLTVL.

The V call is TRBV5-1, the J call TRBJ1-5; D ambiguous. Germline V gives CDR1 SGHRS, CDR2 YFSETQ. The CDR3 is 15 residues long. The germline V and J ends were trimmed by 2 bases and 6 bases, with 15 bases remaining between them. The CDR3 region has the DNA TGCGCCAGCAGCTTTGGACCCGAGCCTGGTCAGCCCCAGCATTTT. This sequence encodes CASSFGPEPGQPQHF.